These T cell receptor beta chains were read from a single sample in a study of human T cells and chemical hapten exposure. TCRdb called the RACE reads again in MiXCR, with one record for every CDR3 protein. The sample shows 150,000 to 200,000 distinct CDR3 sequences, roughly 15% of them seen only once. This sample comprised whole blood, obtained in connection with sensitization to the hapten diphenylcyclopropenone (DPC). The receptors here all came from a woman in her thirties with alopecia areata. Some clones in this sample may be carry-over from other donors' samples. Each CDR3 is given with its conserved first and last residue. The D gene is left open where the match is weak. Not all rows give a size; the values are once, few, many and, for expanded clones, a class.

. | TRBJ1-2 | many | TRBV3-1 | 14 | CASRQNNRDDGYTF | TGTGCCAGCAGACAAAACAACCGAGACGATGGCTACACCTTC
. | TRBJ2-5 | . | TRBV6-2/TRBV6-3 | 13 | CASSALGWETQYF | TGTGCCAGCAGTGCTCTGGGGTGGGAGACCCAGTACTTC
. | TRBJ1-5 | few | TRBV29-1 | 12 | CSVASSNQPQHF | TGCAGCGTTGCCTCGAGCAATCAGCCCCAGCATTTT
TRBD1 | TRBJ2-1 | few | TRBV24-1 | 12 | CATTTRQGEQFF | TGTGCCACCACCACTAGACAGGGTGAGCAGTTCTTC
. | TRBJ2-4 | few | TRBV4-2 | 17 | CASSQENRELAKNIQYF | TGTGCCAGCAGCCAAGAGAATCGCGAATTAGCCAAAAACATTCAGTACTTC
. | TRBJ2-7 | few | TRBV9 | 14 | CASATSRVSYEQYF | TGTGCCAGCGCCACGTCGCGGGTTTCCTACGAGCAGTACTTC
. | TRBJ1-1 | many | TRBV20-1 | 12 | CSARDWATEAFF | TGCAGTGCTAGAGATTGGGCCACTGAAGCTTTCTTT
. | TRBJ1-3 | . | TRBV2 | 15 | CASLPTESGGNTIYF | TGTGCCAGCCTCCCTACAGAGTCCGGGGGAAACACCATATATTTT
. | TRBJ1-1 | few | TRBV2 | 12 | CASRREVTEAFF | TGTGCCAGCCGCAGGGAGGTCACTGAAGCTTTCTTT
TRBD1 | TRBJ1-1 | . | TRBV29-1 | 16 | CSGENTGGSGNTEAFF | TGCAGCGGCGAGAACACAGGGGGCAGCGGGAACACTGAAGCTTTCTTT
. | TRBJ1-2 | few | TRBV6-5 | 14 | CASRPITSNYGYTF | TGTGCCAGCAGACCTATCACCTCTAACTATGGCTACACCTTC
. | TRBJ2-6 | few | TRBV21-1 | 23 | CASSKVPPPSLTGQVRRANVLTF | TGTGCCAGCAGCAAAGTCCCACCACCATCTTTAACGGGACAGGTACGACGTGCCAACGTCCTGACTTTC
TRBD1 | TRBJ1-2 | few | TRBV4-1 | 13 | CASSEGQGEGYTF | TGCGCCAGCAGTGAGGGACAGGGCGAGGGCTACACCTTC
. | TRBJ2-3 | . | TRBV9 | 17 | CASSVVGTPQLGDTQYF | TGTGCCAGCAGCGTAGTAGGGACTCCTCAGCTGGGAGATACGCAGTATTTT
. | TRBJ2-3 | few | TRBV7-9 | 14 | CASSLETGPDTQYF | TGTGCCAGCAGCTTAGAAACAGGGCCGGATACGCAGTATTTT
TRBD2 | TRBJ2-3 | few | TRBV7-8 | 15 | CASSLIAGPTDTQYF | TGTGCCAGCAGCTTAATAGCGGGACCCACAGATACGCAGTATTTT
. | TRBJ1-5 | few | TRBV6-2/TRBV6-3 | 17 | CASSYSIRVLSNQPQHF | TGTGCCAGCAGTTACTCGATCAGGGTTTTGAGCAATCAGCCCCAGCATTTT
. | TRBJ1-3 | . | TRBV6-1 | 14 | CASTPSSSGNTIYF | TGTGCCAGCACCCCGTCCAGCTCTGGAAACACCATATATTTT
. | TRBJ2-7 | few | TRBV11-2 | 10 | CASSGQGRHF | TGTGCCAGCAGCGGCCAGGGACGTCACTTC
. | TRBJ2-1 | . | TRBV28 | 16 | CASSLLSGPSYNEQFF | TGTGCCAGCAGTTTATTATCGGGACCATCCTACAATGAGCAGTTCTTC
TRBD2 | TRBJ2-6 | . | TRBV10-3 | 18 | CAITGQASGRTGANVLTF | TGTGCCATCACAGGCCAGGCTAGCGGGAGAACTGGGGCCAACGTCCTGACTTTC
. | TRBJ2-5 | . | TRBV20-1 | 15 | CSAQRASWDRETQYF | TGCAGTGCACAGAGGGCTAGCTGGGATCGAGAGACCCAGTACTTC
TRBD1 | TRBJ1-5 | few | TRBV7-2 | 15 | CASTPGGTGAQPQHF | TGTGCCAGCACACCTGGGGGGACAGGCGCTCAGCCCCAGCATTTT
. | TRBJ2-3 | . | TRBV28 | 12 | CASSRARDTQYF | TGTGCCAGCAGTCGGGCGAGGGATACGCAGTATTTT
. | TRBJ2-3 | . | TRBV7-9 | 15 | CASSKAKASTDTQYF | TGTGCCAGCAGCAAAGCGAAAGCTAGCACAGATACGCAGTATTTT
. | TRBJ1-1 | . | TRBV12-3/TRBV12-4 | 13 | CASSLGVGAEAFF | TGTGCCAGCAGCCTTGGGGTTGGCGCTGAAGCTTTCTTT
. | TRBJ1-5 | . | TRBV6-4 | 16 | CASSDCVGPSNQPQHF | TGTGCCAGCAGTGACTGTGTGGGGCCCTCCAATCAGCCCCAGCATTTT
. | TRBJ1-6 | . | TRBV5-4 | 17 | CASRTTQSGGYGSPLHF | TGTGCCAGCAGGACTACCCAGTCTGGGGGCTATGGTTCACCCCTCCACTTT
. | TRBJ2-7 | . | TRBV2 | 11 | CASSVAGAEYF | TGTGCCAGCAGTGTCGCAGGGGCCGAGTACTTC
TRBD2 | TRBJ2-3 | few | TRBV7-8 | 18 | CASSFRGATSGSPDTQYF | TGTGCCAGCAGCTTCAGAGGGGCGACTAGCGGATCGCCAGATACGCAGTATTTT
. | TRBJ1-1 | few | TRBV6-1 | 14 | CASSLGSPKTEAFF | TGTGCCAGCAGTTTAGGGAGCCCCAAAACTGAAGCTTTCTTT
TRBD2 | TRBJ2-2 | few | TRBV5-1 | 15 | CASSYGLAGTGELFF | TGCGCCAGCAGTTACGGACTAGCGGGAACCGGGGAGCTGTTTTTT
. | TRBJ1-5 | few | TRBV27 | 13 | CASSFRVGQPQHF | TGTGCCAGCAGTTTTCGGGTAGGGCAGCCCCAGCATTTT
. | TRBJ1-1 | many | TRBV12-3/TRBV12-4 | 13 | CASSLAQFPEAFF | TGTGCCAGCAGTTTAGCACAGTTCCCTGAAGCTTTCTTT
. | TRBJ2-5 | . | TRBV7-9 | 11 | CASSSVETQYF | TGTGCCAGCAGTTCCGTGGAGACCCAGTACTTC
. | TRBJ2-1 | . | TRBV4-3 | 15 | CASSQDPLAGYEQFF | TGCGCCAGCAGCCAAGACCCCCTCGCAGGGTATGAGCAGTTCTTC
. | TRBJ2-1 | many | TRBV2 | 11 | CASSYADEQFF | TGTGCCAGCAGTTACGCGGATGAGCAGTTCTTC